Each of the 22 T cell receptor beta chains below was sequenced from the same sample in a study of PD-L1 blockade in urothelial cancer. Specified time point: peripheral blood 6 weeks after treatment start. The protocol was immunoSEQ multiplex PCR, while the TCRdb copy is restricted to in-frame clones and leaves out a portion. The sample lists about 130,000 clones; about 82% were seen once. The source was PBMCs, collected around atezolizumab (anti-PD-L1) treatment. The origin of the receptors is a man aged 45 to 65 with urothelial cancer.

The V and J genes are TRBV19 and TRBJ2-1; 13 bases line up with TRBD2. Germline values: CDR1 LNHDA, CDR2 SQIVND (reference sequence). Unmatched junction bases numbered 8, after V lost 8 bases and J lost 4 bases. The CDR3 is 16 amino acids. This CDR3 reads CASGRPGLAGYNEQFF. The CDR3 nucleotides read TGTGCCAGTGGAAGACCGGGACTAGCGGGGTACAATGAGCAGTTCTTC. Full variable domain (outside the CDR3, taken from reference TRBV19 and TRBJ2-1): DGGITQSPKYLFRKEGQNVTLSCEQNLNHDAMYWYRQDPGQGLRLIYYSQIVNDFQKGDIAEGYSVSREKKESFPLTVTSAQKNPTAFYLCASGRPGLAGYNEQFFGPGTRLTVL.

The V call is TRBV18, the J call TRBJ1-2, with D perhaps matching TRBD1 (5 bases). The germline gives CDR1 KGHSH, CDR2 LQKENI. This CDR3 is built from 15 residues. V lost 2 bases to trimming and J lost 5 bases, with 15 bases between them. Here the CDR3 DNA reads TGTGCCAGCTCACCATCCCCGGACACGAATTATGGCTACACCTTC. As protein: CASSPSPDTNYGYTF.

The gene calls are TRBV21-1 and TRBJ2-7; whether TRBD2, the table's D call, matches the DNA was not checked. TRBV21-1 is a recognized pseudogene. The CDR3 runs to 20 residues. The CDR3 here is CASSKIGNTGKGRGSYEQYF. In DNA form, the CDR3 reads TGTGCCAGCAGCAAAATTGGGAATACAGGAAAGGGGCGGGGCTCCTACGAGCAGTACTTC.

The CDR3 region is CAGESGGADQPQHF. The CDR3 DNA reads TGTGCCGGGGAGTCGGGGGGGGCGGATCAGCCCCAGCATTTT. This chain links TRBV6-1 with TRBJ1-5, with D possibly matching TRBD1 (6 bases). Trimming stripped 11 bases from V and 5 bases from J, with 19 bases between. Germline CDR1 is MNHNS and CDR2 is SASEGT. The CDR3 length is 14 residues.

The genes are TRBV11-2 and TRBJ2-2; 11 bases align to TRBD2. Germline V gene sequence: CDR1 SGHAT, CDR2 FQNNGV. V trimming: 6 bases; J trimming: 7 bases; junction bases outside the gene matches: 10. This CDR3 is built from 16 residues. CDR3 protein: CASRQTSGSVIGELFF. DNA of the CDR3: TGTGCCAGCAGACAAACTAGCGGGAGCGTCATCGGGGAGCTGTTTTTT.

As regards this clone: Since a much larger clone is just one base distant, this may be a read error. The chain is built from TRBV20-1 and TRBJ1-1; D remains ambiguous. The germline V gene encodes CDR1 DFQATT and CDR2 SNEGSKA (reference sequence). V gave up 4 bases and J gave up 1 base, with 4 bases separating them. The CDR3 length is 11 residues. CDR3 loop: CSATGNTEAFF. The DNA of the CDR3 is TGCAGTGCTACCGGGAACACTGAAGCTTTCTTT.

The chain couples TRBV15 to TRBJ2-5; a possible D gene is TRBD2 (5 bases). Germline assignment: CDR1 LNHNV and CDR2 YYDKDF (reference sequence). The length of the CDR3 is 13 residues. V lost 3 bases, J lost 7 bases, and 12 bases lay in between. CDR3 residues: CATSSGLAGTQYF. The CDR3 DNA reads TGTGCCACCAGCAGCGGACTGGCCGGGACCCAGTACTTC.

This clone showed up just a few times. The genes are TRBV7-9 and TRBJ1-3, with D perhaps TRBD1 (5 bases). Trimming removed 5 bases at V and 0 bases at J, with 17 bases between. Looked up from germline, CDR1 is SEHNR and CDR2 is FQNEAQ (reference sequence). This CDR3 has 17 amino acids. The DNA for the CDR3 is TGTGCCAGCAGCCCACACCGCGGGACTACCTCTGGAAACACCATATATTTT. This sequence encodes CASSPHRGTTSGNTIYF.

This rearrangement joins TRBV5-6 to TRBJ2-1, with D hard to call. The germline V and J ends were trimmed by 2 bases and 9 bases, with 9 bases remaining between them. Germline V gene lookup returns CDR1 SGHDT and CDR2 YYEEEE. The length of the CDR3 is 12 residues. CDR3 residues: CASSFHSREQFF. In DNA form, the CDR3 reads TGTGCCAGCAGCTTTCATAGCCGTGAGCAGTTCTTC. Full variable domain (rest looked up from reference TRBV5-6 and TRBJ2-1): DAGVTQSPTHLIKTRGQQVTLRCSPKSGHDTVSWYQQALGQGPQFIFQYYEEEERQRGNFPDRFSGHQFPNYSSELNVNALLLGDSALYLCASSFHSREQFFGPGTRLTVL.

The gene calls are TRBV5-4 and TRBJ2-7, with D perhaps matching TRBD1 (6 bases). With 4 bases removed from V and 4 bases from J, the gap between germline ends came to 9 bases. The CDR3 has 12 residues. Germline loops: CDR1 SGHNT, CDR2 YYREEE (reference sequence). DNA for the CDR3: TGTGCCAGCAGCCTACAGGGTTACGAGCAGTACTTC. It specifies CASSLQGYEQYF.

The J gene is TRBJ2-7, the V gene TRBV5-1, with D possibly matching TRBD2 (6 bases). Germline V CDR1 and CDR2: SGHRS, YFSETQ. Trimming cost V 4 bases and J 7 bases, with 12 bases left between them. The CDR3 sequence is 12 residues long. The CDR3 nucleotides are TGCGCCAGCAGCCCGGGGACTTATGAGCAGTACTTC. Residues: CASSPGTYEQYF.

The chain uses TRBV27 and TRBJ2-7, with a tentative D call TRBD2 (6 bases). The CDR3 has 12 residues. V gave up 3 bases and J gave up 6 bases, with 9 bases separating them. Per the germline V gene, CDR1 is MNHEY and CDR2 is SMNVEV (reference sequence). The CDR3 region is CASSFRGGEQYF. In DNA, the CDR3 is TGTGCCAGCAGTTTCCGGGGAGGCGAGCAGTACTTC.

CDR3 DNA: TGTGCCAGCAGCTCCCTCAGAGGGAATGAGCAGTTCTTC. Amino acid sequence: CASSSLRGNEQFF. The V gene is TRBV11-2, the J gene TRBJ2-1; maybe TRBD2 (5 bases). Germline assignment: CDR1 SGHAT and CDR2 FQNNGV. Trimming stripped 4 bases from V and 7 bases from J, with 11 bases between. The CDR3 contains 13 residues.

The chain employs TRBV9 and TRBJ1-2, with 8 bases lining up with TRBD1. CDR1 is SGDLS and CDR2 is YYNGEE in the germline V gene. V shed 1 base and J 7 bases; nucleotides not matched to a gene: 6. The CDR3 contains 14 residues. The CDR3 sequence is CASSVTPQGAGYTF. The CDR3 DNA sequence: TGTGCCAGCAGCGTAACCCCCCAGGGGGCTGGCTACACCTTC. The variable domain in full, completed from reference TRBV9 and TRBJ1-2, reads DSGVTQTPKHLITATGQRVTLRCSPRSGDLSVYWYQQSLDQGLQFLIQYYNGEERAKGNILERFSAQQFPDLHSELNLSSLELGDSALYFCASSVTPQGAGYTFGSGTRLTVV.

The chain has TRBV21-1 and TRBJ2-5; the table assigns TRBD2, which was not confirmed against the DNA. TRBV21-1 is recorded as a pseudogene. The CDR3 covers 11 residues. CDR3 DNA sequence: TGTGCCAGTATCCCCCAAGAGACCCAGTACTTC. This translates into CASIPQETQYF.

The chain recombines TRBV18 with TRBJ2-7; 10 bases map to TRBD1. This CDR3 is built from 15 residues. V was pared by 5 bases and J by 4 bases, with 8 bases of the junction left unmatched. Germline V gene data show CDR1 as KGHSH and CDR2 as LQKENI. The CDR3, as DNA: TGTGCCAGCTCATCCCGGGACAGGGGAATATACGAGCAGTACTTC. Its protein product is CASSSRDRGIYEQYF.

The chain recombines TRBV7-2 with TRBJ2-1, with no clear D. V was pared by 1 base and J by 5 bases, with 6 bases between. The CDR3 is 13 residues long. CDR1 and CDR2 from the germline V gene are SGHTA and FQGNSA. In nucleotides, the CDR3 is TGTGCCAGCAGCTTAGTGCACAACAATGAGCAGTTCTTC. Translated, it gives CASSLVHNNEQFF. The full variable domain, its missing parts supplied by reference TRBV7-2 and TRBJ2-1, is GAGVSQSPSNKVTEKGKDVELRCDPISGHTALYWYRQSLGQGLEFLIYFQGNSAPDKSGLPSDRFSAERTGGSVSTLTIQRTQQEDSAVYLCASSLVHNNEQFFGPGTRLTVL.

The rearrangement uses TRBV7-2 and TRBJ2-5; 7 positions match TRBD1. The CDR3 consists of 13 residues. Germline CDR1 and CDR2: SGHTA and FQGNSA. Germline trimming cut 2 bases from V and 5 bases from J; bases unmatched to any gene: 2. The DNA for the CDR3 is TGTGCCAGCAGCTTAAGCAGGGGGGAGACCCAGTACTTC. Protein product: CASSLSRGETQYF.

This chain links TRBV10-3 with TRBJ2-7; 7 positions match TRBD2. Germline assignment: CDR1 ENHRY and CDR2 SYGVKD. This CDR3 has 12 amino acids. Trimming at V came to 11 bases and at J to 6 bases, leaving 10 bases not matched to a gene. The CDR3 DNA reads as TGTGCCGCCCAGTCGGGGGGAGGCGAGCAGTACTTC. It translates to CAAQSGGGEQYF.

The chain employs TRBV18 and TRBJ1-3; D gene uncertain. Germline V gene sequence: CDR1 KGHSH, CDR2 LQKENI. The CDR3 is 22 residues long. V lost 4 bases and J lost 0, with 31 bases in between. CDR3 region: CASSRYPGEPRLSTYSGNTIYF. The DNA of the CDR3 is TGTGCCAGCTCACGATACCCAGGCGAGCCCCGGCTTTCTACGTACTCTGGAAACACCATATATTTT.

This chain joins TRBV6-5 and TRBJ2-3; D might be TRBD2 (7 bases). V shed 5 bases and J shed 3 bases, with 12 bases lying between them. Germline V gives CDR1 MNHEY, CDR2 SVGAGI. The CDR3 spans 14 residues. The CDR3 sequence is CASSTKGGTDTQYF. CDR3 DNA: TGTGCCAGCAGTACTAAGGGGGGGACAGATACGCAGTATTTT.

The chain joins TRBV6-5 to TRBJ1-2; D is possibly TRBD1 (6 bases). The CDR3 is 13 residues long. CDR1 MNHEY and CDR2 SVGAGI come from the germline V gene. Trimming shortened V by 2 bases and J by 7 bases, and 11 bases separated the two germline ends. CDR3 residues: CASSYQGMGGYTF. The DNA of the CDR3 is TGTGCCAGCAGTTACCAGGGGATGGGTGGCTACACCTTC.